A selection of T cell receptor beta chains follows, all from one sample in a study of PD-1 blockade in classical Hodgkin lymphoma. Profiled with immunoSEQ multiplex PCR; TCRdb holds only in-frame clones, not every one. The sample has about 100,000 clones; about 89% are singletons. The material was peripheral blood mononuclear cells (PBMCs), obtained before the second cycle of nivolumab. The source is a human donor with classical Hodgkin lymphoma. CDR3s include the opening cysteine and the closing phenylalanine or tryptophan. D genes are given only for firm matches. Clone size is shown for a subset of rows, as once, few, many or a class of expanded clone.

>.|TRBV20-1|TRBJ1-1|.
CSAIPNTEAFF
TGCAGTGCTATCCCCAACACTGAAGCTTTCTTT
>.|TRBV19|TRBJ1-1|.
CASSNGQEAFF
TGTGCCAGTAGTAACGGACAGGAAGCTTTCTTT
>.|TRBV29-1|TRBJ1-2|.
CSVEEVGQIGYGYTF
TGCAGCGTTGAAGAAGTTGGGCAGATCGGATATGGCTACACCTTC
>.|TRBV30|TRBJ2-7|.
CAWTPKAGAYEQYF
TGTGCCTGGACCCCCAAGGCAGGCGCCTACGAGCAGTACTTC
>TRBD1|TRBV6-1|TRBJ1-2|.
CATKLGQPYGYTF
TGTGCCACCAAGTTGGGACAGCCCTATGGCTACACCTTC
>TRBD1|TRBV5-4|TRBJ1-2|.
CASRTGTGLLDHGYTF
TGTGCCAGCAGAACCGGGACAGGGCTCCTTGATCATGGCTACACCTTC
>.|TRBV5-1|TRBJ1-3|.
CASSSDISNGNTIYF
TGCGCCAGCAGCTCGGACATCTCGAATGGAAACACCATATATTTT
>TRBD2|TRBV7-2|TRBJ2-1|.
CASSWASGALFNEQFF
TGTGCCAGCAGCTGGGCTAGCGGGGCGTTATTCAATGAGCAGTTCTTC
>.|TRBV28|TRBJ2-7|.
CASSFTGGGAIYEQYF
TGTGCCAGCAGTTTTACCGGTGGGGGCGCTATCTACGAGCAGTACTTC
>.|TRBV7-2|TRBJ1-2|.
CASSQPGAPAGYTF
TGTGCCAGCAGCCAACCGGGGGCGCCGGCAGGCTACACCTTC
>.|TRBV5-1|TRBJ2-1|.
CASSWDLATLGLDEQFF
TGCGCCAGCAGCTGGGACCTAGCGACTCTTGGCCTAGATGAGCAGTTCTTC
>.|TRBV6-5|TRBJ1-1|.
CASIITAGGNTEAFF
TGTGCCAGCATAATAACCGCCGGGGGGAACACTGAAGCTTTCTTT
>TRBD1|TRBV30|TRBJ1-2|.
CAGYRGDGYTF
TGTGCCGGCTACAGGGGCGATGGCTACACCTTC
>TRBD1|TRBV6-6|TRBJ2-7|.
CAGSRTPGGPVYEQYF
TGTGCCGGCAGCCGCACCCCAGGGGGCCCCGTCTACGAGCAGTACTTC
>.|TRBV5-4|TRBJ2-7|few
CATWDHGGYEQYF
TGTGCCACGTGGGACCACGGGGGCTACGAGCAGTACTTC
>TRBD2|TRBV10-1|TRBJ2-3|.
CASSEYASGTTDTQYF
TGCGCCAGCAGTGAGTACGCTAGCGGAACCACAGATACGCAGTATTTT
>.|TRBV7-2|TRBJ2-1|.
CASSLAGPSLGGEQFF
TGTGCCAGCAGCTTAGCGGGTCCTAGCTTGGGCGGTGAGCAGTTCTTC
>.|TRBV7-9|TRBJ1-1|.
CASSLGVGRDTEAFF
TGTGCCAGCAGCCTAGGGGTGGGGCGGGACACTGAAGCTTTCTTT
>TRBD2|TRBV15|TRBJ2-7|.
CATSGSQGTSGRRAYEQYF
TGTGCCACCAGCGGATCACAGGGGACTAGCGGGAGGAGGGCCTACGAGCAGTACTTC
>.|TRBV5-1|TRBJ1-6|.
CASSLAQGNSPLHF
TGCGCCAGCAGCTTGGCCCAGGGGAATTCACCCCTCCACTTT
>.|TRBV19|TRBJ1-3|.
CASRRGNHDRLYSGNTIYF
TGTGCCAGTAGAAGGGGGAACCACGACCGTCTTTACTCTGGAAACACCATATATTTT
>.|TRBV6-5|TRBJ2-3|.
CASSYTPGGTDTQYF
TGTGCCAGCAGTTACACCCCGGGGGGCACAGATACGCAGTATTTT
>.|TRBV7-8|TRBJ2-3|.
CASSLGTENPADTQYF
TGTGCCAGCAGCTTAGGAACGGAGAACCCCGCAGATACGCAGTATTTT
>.|TRBV10-3|TRBJ1-1|.
CAISESRQSATFF
TGTGCCATCAGTGAGTCCCGACAGTCGGCAACTTTCTTT
>.|TRBV6-6|TRBJ2-3|.
CASSYSNSRGTDTQYF
TGTGCCAGCAGTTACTCGAATTCCAGGGGCACAGATACGCAGTATTTT
>.|TRBV11-2|TRBJ1-1|.
CASSLVPGVGEAFF
TGTGCCAGCAGCTTAGTTCCAGGGGTGGGTGAAGCTTTCTTT
>.|TRBV5-4|TRBJ1-2|.
CASSSIIGGQGYTF
TGTGCCAGCAGCTCTATAATCGGGGGGCAAGGCTACACCTTC
>TRBD2|TRBV6-5|TRBJ2-7|.
CASRDRTSAHEQYF
TGTGCCAGCAGAGATCGGACTAGCGCCCACGAGCAGTACTTC
>TRBD2|TRBV4-3|TRBJ2-5|.
CASSQGTSGETQYF
TGCGCCAGCAGCCAAGGGACTAGCGGAGAGACCCAGTACTTC
>TRBD2|TRBV10-3|TRBJ2-7|.
CAISLSGGAYEQYF
TGTGCCATCAGCTTAAGCGGGGGAGCCTACGAGCAGTACTTC
>.|TRBV27|TRBJ1-1|.
CASSLRRLMNTEAFF
TGTGCCAGCAGTTTAAGGAGACTTATGAACACTGAAGCTTTCTTT
>.|TRBV28|TRBJ2-3|.
CASSRSDSQYTQYF
TGTGCCAGCAGTCGGTCGGACAGCCAGTATACGCAGTATTTT
>.|TRBV29-1|TRBJ1-1|few
CSVFAGNTEAFF
TGCAGCGTTTTCGCGGGGAATACTGAAGCTTTCTTT
>.|TRBV6-5|TRBJ1-2|.
CASGKGGAGGYTF
TGTGCCAGCGGCAAAGGGGGGGCTGGTGGCTACACCTTC
>.|TRBV30|TRBJ1-1|.
CAWSLRVVNTEAFF
TGTGCCTGGAGTCTTCGGGTTGTGAACACTGAAGCTTTCTTT
>TRBD1|TRBV19|TRBJ1-5|.
CASSIGGQGRPPQHF
TGTGCCAGTAGTATCGGTGGACAGGGTAGACCGCCCCAGCATTTT